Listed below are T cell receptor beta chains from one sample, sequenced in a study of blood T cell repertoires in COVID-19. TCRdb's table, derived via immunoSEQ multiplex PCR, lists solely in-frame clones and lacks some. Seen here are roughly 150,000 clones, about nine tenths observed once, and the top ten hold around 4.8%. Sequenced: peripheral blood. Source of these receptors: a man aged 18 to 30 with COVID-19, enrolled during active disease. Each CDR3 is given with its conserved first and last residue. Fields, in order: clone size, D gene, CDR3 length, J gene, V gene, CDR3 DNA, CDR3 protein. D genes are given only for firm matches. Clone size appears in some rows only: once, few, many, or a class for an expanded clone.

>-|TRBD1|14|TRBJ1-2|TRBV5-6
TGTGCCAGCAGCTTAGGACAGGGGCTCTATGGCTACACCTTC
CASSLGQGLYGYTF
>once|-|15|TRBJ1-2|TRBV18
TGTGCCAGCTCACCACAAGGAGGAGTGGTCTATGGCTACACCTTC
CASSPQGGVVYGYTF
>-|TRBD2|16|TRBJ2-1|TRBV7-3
TGTGCCAGCACACCTAGCGGGAGGGCGGACTACAATGAGCAGTTCTTC
CASTPSGRADYNEQFF
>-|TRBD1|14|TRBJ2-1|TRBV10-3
TGTGCCATATGGGGACAGGGACCAGGCAATGAGCAGTTCTTC
CAIWGQGPGNEQFF
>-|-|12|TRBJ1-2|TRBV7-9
TGTGCCAGCAGCTTTATTCAGGGCGGCTACACCTTC
CASSFIQGGYTF
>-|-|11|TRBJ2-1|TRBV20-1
TGCAGTCAAGGACTCTTCAATGAGCAGTTCTTC
CSQGLFNEQFF
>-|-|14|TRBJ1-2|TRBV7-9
TGTGCCAGCAGTTCGGGAGGCGGGAACTATGGCTACACCTTC
CASSSGGGNYGYTF
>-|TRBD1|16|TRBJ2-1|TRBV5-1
TGCGCCAGCAGCTCGCCCCGGGACAGGAATCTCAATGAGCAGTTCTTC
CASSSPRDRNLNEQFF
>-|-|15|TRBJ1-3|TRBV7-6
TGTGCCAGCAGCTTAGGAGTCACCACTGGAAACACCATATATTTT
CASSLGVTTGNTIYF
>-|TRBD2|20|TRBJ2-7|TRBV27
TGTGCCAGCAGACCCTTCTCGACCTCCGGGACTAGCAAAGACTACTACGAGCAGTACTTC
CASRPFSTSGTSKDYYEQYF
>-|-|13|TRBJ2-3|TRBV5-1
TGCGCCAGCGCTCCAGGGAGCACAGATACGCAGTATTTT
CASAPGSTDTQYF
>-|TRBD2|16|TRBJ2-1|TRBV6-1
TGTGCCAGCAGTGAAGCGGCGGGAGCCGCCTACAATGAGCAGTTCTTC
CASSEAAGAAYNEQFF
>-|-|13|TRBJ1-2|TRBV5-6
TGTGCCAGCTCTAATGTTACCGGGATCGGCTACACCTTC
CASSNVTGIGYTF
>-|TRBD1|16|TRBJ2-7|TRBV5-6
TGTGCCAGCAGTTCCTCCCTGAGACAGGGGGTCCACGAGCAGTACTTC
CASSSSLRQGVHEQYF
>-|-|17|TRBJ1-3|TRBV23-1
TGCGCCAGCAGTCAATCCCACAGGCTGAGCTCTGGAAACACCATATATTTT
CASSQSHRLSSGNTIYF
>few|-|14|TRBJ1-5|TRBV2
TGTGCCAGCAGTTTTCCAGGGAATCCCCAGCCCCAGCATTTT
CASSFPGNPQPQHF
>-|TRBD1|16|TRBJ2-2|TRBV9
TGTGCCAGCAGCGTACCCCGGACAGGGACGACCGGGGAGCTGTTTTTT
CASSVPRTGTTGELFF
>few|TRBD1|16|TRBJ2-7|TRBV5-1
TGCGCCAGCAGCTTAAACAGGGGAAGCCCCTCCTACGAGCAGTACTTC
CASSLNRGSPSYEQYF
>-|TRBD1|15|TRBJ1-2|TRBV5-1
TGCGCCAGCAGCTTCAACAGGGGAGATCTGGATGGCTACACCTTC
CASSFNRGDLDGYTF
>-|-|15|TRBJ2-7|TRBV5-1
TGCGCCAGCAGCTTGGCCGACTGGAGCTCCTACGAGCAGTACTTC
CASSLADWSSYEQYF
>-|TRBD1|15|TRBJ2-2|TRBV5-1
TGCGCCAGCAGCCTTCAGGGACAGGGCACCGGGGAGCTGTTTTTT
CASSLQGQGTGELFF
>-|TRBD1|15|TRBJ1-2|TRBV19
TGTGCCAGTAGCACTCACAGGGGGAGCGTCTATGGCTACACCTTC
CASSTHRGSVYGYTF
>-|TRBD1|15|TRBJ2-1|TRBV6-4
TGTGCCAGCAGTGACTCGCCGGGAACAGGGGGCAGGCAGTTCTTC
CASSDSPGTGGRQFF
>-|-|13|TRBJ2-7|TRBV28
TGTGCCACCTGGGCCCGGGGGAACCACGAGCAGTACTTC
CATWARGNHEQYF
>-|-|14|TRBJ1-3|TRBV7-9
TGTGCCAGCGATCGGCGGGGCTCTGGAAACACCATATATTTT
CASDRRGSGNTIYF
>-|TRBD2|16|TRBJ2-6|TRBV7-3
TGTGCCAGCAGCCTTAGCGGGAGTCCTGGGGCCAACGTCCTGACTTTC
CASSLSGSPGANVLTF
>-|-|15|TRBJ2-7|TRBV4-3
TGCGCCAGCAGCCAAGATCATGGCGGGGCCTACGAGCAGTACTTC
CASSQDHGGAYEQYF
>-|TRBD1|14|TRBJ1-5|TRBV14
TGTGCCAGCAGCCCACAGGGGGAGAGACAGCCCCAGCATTTT
CASSPQGERQPQHF
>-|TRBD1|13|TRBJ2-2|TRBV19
TGTGCCACTCAGACAGGGGCGCTGGGGGAGCTGTTTTTT
CATQTGALGELFF
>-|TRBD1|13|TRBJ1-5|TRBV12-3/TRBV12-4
TGTGCCAGCAGTGGACAGGGGGCTCAGCCCCAGCATTTT
CASSGQGAQPQHF
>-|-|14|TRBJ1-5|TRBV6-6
TGTGCCAGCAGTACCACAGGGATGGATCAGCCCCAGCATTTT
CASSTTGMDQPQHF
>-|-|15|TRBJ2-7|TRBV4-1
TGCGCCAGCAGCCAAGGTATTGGAGCGGGCTACGAGCAGTACTTC
CASSQGIGAGYEQYF
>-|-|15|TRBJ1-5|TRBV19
TGTGCCAGTAGTCCGAGGACGGGATTCAATCAGCCCCAGCATTTT
CASSPRTGFNQPQHF
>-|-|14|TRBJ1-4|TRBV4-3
TGCGCCAGCACCAACGGTGCAACTAATGAAAAACTGCTTTTT
CASTNGATNEKLLF
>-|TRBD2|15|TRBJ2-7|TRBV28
TGTGCCAGCAGTTCCGGACTAGCGGTCGCTTACGAGCAGTACTTC
CASSSGLAVAYEQYF
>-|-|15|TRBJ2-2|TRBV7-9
TGTGCCAGCAGCTTTGTGGAGAAGTACACCGGGGAGCTGTTTTTT
CASSFVEKYTGELFF
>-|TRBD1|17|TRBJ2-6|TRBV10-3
TGTGCCATCAGTTCTTCTACAGGGGGCGCTGGGGCCAACGTCCTGACTTTC
CAISSSTGGAGANVLTF
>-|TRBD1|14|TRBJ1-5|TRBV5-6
TGTGCCAGCAGCTACGGACAGGGCTATCAGCCCCAGCATTTT
CASSYGQGYQPQHF
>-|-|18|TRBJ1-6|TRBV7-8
TGTGCCAGCAGTCGCTTCGTTCCCTCAGGGACCTATAATTCACCCCTCCACTTT
CASSRFVPSGTYNSPLHF
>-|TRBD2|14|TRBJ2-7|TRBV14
TGTGCCAGCAGCCCCATTGGGACTAGAGGCGAGCAGTACTTC
CASSPIGTRGEQYF